The 16 T cell receptor beta chains in this list originate from one sample, sequenced in a study of CD8 T cells in ankylosing spondylitis. TCRdb reanalysed the 5' RACE reads using MiXCR and keeps one entry per CDR3 protein. The sample holds 200,000 to 300,000 distinct CDR3 sequences, 7% to 10% seen once. The sample consisted of blood, either unsorted or a sorted T cell fraction (not recorded which). These receptors were collected from a female donor with ankylosing spondylitis or in good health (not recorded which).

The chain joins TRBV5-1 to TRBJ2-1; 9 nucleotides line up with TRBD2. The last part of the DNA fits TRBJ2-7 better; the J call may be wrong. The CDR3 consists of 14 residues. Germline CDR1 SGHRS, CDR2 YFSETQ. The CDR3 DNA is TGCGCCAGCAGTTCTAGCGGGGACTACAATGAGCAGTACTTC. Protein: CASSSSGDYNEQYF.

Ten or more counts support this clonotype. The rearrangement links TRBV27 to TRBJ2-7; a possible D gene is TRBD1 (5 bases). Germline assignment: CDR1 MNHEY and CDR2 SMNVEV (reference sequence). V lost 6 bases and J lost 7, with 16 bases in between. This CDR3 contains 13 residues. The CDR3 reads CASSLGQLGEQYF. The CDR3 DNA reads TGTGCCAGCAGCCTTGGACAACTTGGGGAGCAGTACTTC.

This clonotype appeared a few times. V gene TRBV4-1 combines with J gene TRBJ2-7; 7 nucleotides line up with TRBD2. CDR1 and CDR2 from the germline V gene are MGHRA and YSYEKL. The CDR3 is 19 amino acids. Germline trimming cut 4 bases from V and 5 bases from J; bases unmatched to any gene: 23. CDR3 DNA sequence: TGCGCCAGCAGCCGGACCTCGGGGGAGACTAGCCTCATCGGCGACGAGCAGTACTTC. It encodes CASSRTSGETSLIGDEQYF.

This clonotype was detected a few times. The rearrangement uses TRBV28 and TRBJ1-5; D is perhaps TRBD1 (5 bases). From germline, CDR1 is MDHEN and CDR2 SYDVKM. V lost 6 bases and J lost 7, with 13 bases in between. This CDR3 has 13 amino acids. The CDR3 DNA reads as TGTGCCAGCAGCTGGGGCCAGAGGCAGCCCCAGCATTTT. As protein: CASSWGQRQPQHF.

The V gene is TRBV20-1, the J gene TRBJ2-1; 11 bases are shared with TRBD1. In germline, CDR1 is DFQATT, CDR2 SNEGSKA (reference sequence). The CDR3 loop spans 19 amino acids. Trimming at V came to 6 bases and at J to 12 bases, leaving 28 bases not matched to a gene. CDR3 amino acids: CSAVGTGGFLDGIVGTQFF. The DNA of the CDR3 is TGCAGTGCCGTCGGGACAGGGGGTTTTCTTGACGGGATCGTGGGAACGCAGTTCTTC.

This chain links TRBV6-1 with TRBJ2-3; maybe TRBD2 (5 bases). The V end lost 3 bases, the J end lost 5 bases, and 15 bases lay between the germline ends. Germline CDR1 MNHNS, CDR2 SASEGT. The CDR3 sequence is 15 residues long. The chain's CDR3 is CASSDLAVWKDTQYF. DNA for the CDR3: TGTGCCAGCAGTGATCTAGCTGTGTGGAAAGATACGCAGTATTTT.

The chain joins TRBV6-1 to TRBJ2-3, with D maybe TRBD2 (6 bases). Trimming removed 6 bases from V and 0 bases from J, with 10 bases in between. The CDR3 sequence is 14 residues long. CDR1 and CDR2 (germline): MNHNS, SASEGT. CDR3 coding DNA: TGTGCCAGCAGGACCGGGACTAGCACAGATACGCAGTATTTT. It specifies CASRTGTSTDTQYF.

This clonotype was seen ten or more times. The rearrangement uses TRBV12-3 or TRBV12-4 and TRBJ1-1; TRBD1 is a possible D gene (6 bases). The V gene lost 3 bases and the J gene lost 2 bases, with 10 bases spanning the gap. This CDR3 has 14 residues. CDR3 DNA sequence: TGTGCCAGCAGTTTGCGGGACACCAACACTGAAGCTTTCTTT. Translation: CASSLRDTNTEAFF.

This clonotype was seen many times. CDR3 bases: TGCGCCAGCAGCCAAATAGCGGGAAGGAACACCGGGGAGCTGTTTTTT. It specifies CASSQIAGRNTGELFF. The chain couples TRBV4-3 to TRBJ2-2, with 8 bases fitting TRBD2. This CDR3 region has 16 residues. Germline V gene lookup returns CDR1 LGHNA and CDR2 YSLEER. V dropped 2 bases and J dropped 1; count of bases not matched to a gene: 3.

The sample holds many counts of this clonotype. The chain employs TRBV10-3 and TRBJ2-7, with 7 nucleotides matching TRBD1. V lost 9 bases to trimming and J lost 1 base; unmatched junction nucleotides: 9. This CDR3 contains 14 residues. Looked up from germline, CDR1 is ENHRY and CDR2 is SYGVKD. The CDR3: CAITPGTASYEQYF. CDR3 nucleotides: TGTGCCATAACCCCCGGGACAGCATCCTACGAGCAGTACTTC.

This clonotype was found many times. The chain has TRBV6-4 and TRBJ2-1; no clear D. Between the trimmed V and J ends, which lost 6 bases and 0 bases, there was a span of 12 bases. CDR3 size: 15 residues. Germline V gene sequence: CDR1 MRHNA, CDR2 SNTAGT. CDR3 sequence (DNA): TGTGCCAGCAGCACAGTACCGAGCTCCTACAATGAGCAGTTCTTC. This translates into CASSTVPSSYNEQFF.

Many counts were recorded for this clonotype. The rearrangement joins TRBV7-7 to TRBJ2-3; perhaps TRBD1 as D (5 bases). Germline V gene sequence: CDR1 SSHAT, CDR2 FNYEAQ (reference sequence). The CDR3 covers 15 residues. CDR3 amino acids: CASSATPSGSDTQYF. CDR3 DNA: TGTGCTAGTTCTGCTACCCCCTCAGGGTCAGATACGCAGTATTTT.

This clonotype came up many times. The chain uses TRBV5-1 and TRBJ2-2; D possibly corresponds to TRBD1 (6 bases). This CDR3 region has 15 residues. The V and J ends lost 6 bases and 6 bases respectively, with 18 bases between them. In germline, CDR1 is SGHRS, CDR2 YFSETQ. CDR3 sequence reads: CASTPTGSNSGELFF. Written as DNA, the CDR3 is TGCGCCAGCACCCCCACAGGGTCCAACTCCGGGGAGCTGTTTTTT.

This clonotype has a count of ten or more. This chain joins TRBV6-2 or TRBV6-3 and TRBJ2-1; TRBD2 is a possible D gene (6 bases). This CDR3 has 12 amino acids. Germline V gives CDR1 MNHEY, CDR2 SVGEGT. V gave up 7 bases and J gave up 8 bases, with 12 bases separating them. The CDR3 nucleotides read TGTGCCAGCAAACCCACGGGAGATGAGCAGTTCTTC. This gives the protein CASKPTGDEQFF.

This clonotype was counted ten times or more. The chain joins TRBV5-4 to TRBJ2-1, with D unclear. The V end was cut by 7 bases, the J end by 9 bases, with 14 bases between. From germline, CDR1 is SGHNT and CDR2 YYREEE (reference sequence). This CDR3 has 12 residues. Here the CDR3 reads CASEGYLGEQFF. As DNA, the CDR3 is TGTGCCAGCGAAGGGTATTTAGGTGAGCAGTTCTTC.

A remark on this clonotype: A much larger clone is a single base away; this may be a read error. This sequence joins TRBV7-3 and TRBJ2-2, with a possible D match to TRBD2 (6 bases). Germline assignment: CDR1 SGHTA and CDR2 FQGTGA. CDR3 length: 18 amino acids. Trimming left V 2 bases short and J 5 bases short, with 21 bases between. Here the CDR3 DNA reads TGTGCCAGCAGCTTATTTCTAGCGAGAGGGCCCGGAACCGGGGAGCTGTTTTTT. Translation gives CASSLFLARGPGTGELFF.